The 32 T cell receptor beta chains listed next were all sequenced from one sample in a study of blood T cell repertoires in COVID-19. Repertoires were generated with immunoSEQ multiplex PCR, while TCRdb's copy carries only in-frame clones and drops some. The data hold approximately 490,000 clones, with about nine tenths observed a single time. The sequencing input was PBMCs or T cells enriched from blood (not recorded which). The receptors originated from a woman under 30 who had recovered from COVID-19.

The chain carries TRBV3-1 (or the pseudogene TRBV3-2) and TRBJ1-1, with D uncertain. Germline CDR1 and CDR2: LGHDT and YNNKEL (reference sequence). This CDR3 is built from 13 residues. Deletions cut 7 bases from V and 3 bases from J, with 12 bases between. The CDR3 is CASTTWPYTEAFF. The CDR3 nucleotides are TGTGCCAGCACCACGTGGCCCTACACTGAAGCTTTCTTT.

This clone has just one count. In DNA, the CDR3 is TGTGCCAGCAGCGTAGGTACTTTGGCTGGGGCCAACGTCCTGACTTTC. Translating gives CASSVGTLAGANVLTF. V gene TRBV9 combines with J gene TRBJ2-6; D not resolved. Germline assignment: CDR1 SGDLS and CDR2 YYNGEE. CDR3 length: 16 residues. Trimming took off 0 bases at V and 2 bases at J, with 9 bases between the two ends.

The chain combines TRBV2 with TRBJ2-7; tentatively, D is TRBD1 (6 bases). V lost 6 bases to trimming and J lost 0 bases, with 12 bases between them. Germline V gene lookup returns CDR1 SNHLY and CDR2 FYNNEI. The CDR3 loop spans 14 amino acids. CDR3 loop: CASRQGFSSYEQYF. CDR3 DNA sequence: TGTGCCAGCAGACAGGGTTTCAGCTCCTACGAGCAGTACTTC.

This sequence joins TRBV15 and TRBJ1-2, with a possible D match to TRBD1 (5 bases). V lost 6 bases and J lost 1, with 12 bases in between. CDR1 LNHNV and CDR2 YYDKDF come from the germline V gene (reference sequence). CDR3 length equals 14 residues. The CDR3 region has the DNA TGTGCCACCAGTCGTCTTACAGGTAACTATGGCTACACCTTC. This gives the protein CATSRLTGNYGYTF.

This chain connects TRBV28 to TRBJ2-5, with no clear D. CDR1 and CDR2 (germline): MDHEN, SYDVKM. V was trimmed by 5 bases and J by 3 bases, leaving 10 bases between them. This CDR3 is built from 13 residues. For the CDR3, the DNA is TGTGCCAGCAGTGGTGGAGAGGAAGAGACCCAGTACTTC. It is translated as CASSGGEEETQYF.

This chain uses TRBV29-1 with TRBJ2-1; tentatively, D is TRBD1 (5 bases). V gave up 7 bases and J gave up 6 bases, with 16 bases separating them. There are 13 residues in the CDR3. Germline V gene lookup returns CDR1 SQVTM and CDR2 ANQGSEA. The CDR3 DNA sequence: TGCAGCGCCGAGGCAGGGATCGGCAATGAGCAGTTCTTC. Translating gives CSAEAGIGNEQFF.

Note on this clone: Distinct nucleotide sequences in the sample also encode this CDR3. The CDR3 DNA reads as TGTGCCAGCAGCGTAGAACTGCAGAACACTGAAGCTTTCTTT. Amino acids: CASSVELQNTEAFF. The rearrangement joins TRBV9 to TRBJ1-1; D is unresolved. The CDR3 extends over 14 amino acids. Germline CDR1 reads SGDLS; CDR2 reads YYNGEE. V lost 0 bases and J lost 1, with 7 bases in between.

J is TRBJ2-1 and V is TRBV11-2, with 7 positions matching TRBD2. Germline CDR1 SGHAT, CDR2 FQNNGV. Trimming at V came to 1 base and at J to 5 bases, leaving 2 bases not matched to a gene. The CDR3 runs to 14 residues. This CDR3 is CASSLGLADNEQFF. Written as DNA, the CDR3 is TGTGCCAGCAGCTTAGGACTAGCAGACAATGAGCAGTTCTTC.

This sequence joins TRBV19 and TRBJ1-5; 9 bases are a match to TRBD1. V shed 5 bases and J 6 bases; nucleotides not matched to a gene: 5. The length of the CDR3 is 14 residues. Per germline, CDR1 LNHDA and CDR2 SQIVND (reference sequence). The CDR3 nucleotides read TGTGCCAGTAGTTTGACAGGGGGTAGTCAGCCCCAGCATTTT. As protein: CASSLTGGSQPQHF. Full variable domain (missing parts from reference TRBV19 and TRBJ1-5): DGGITQSPKYLFRKEGQNVTLSCEQNLNHDAMYWYRQDPGQGLRLIYYSQIVNDFQKGDIAEGYSVSREKKESFPLTVTSAQKNPTAFYLCASSLTGGSQPQHFGDGTRLSIL.

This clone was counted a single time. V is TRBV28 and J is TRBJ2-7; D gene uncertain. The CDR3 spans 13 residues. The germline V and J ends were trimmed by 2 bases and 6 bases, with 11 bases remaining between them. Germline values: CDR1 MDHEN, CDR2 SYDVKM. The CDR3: CASSLPQSFEQYF. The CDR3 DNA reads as TGTGCCAGCAGTTTACCGCAGTCGTTCGAGCAGTACTTC.

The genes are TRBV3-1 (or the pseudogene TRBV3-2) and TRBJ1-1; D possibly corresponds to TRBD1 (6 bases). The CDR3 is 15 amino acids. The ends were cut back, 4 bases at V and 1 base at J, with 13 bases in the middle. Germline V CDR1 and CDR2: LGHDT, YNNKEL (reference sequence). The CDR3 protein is CASSPIDRQNTEAFF. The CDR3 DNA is TGTGCCAGCAGCCCTATCGACAGGCAGAACACTGAAGCTTTCTTT.

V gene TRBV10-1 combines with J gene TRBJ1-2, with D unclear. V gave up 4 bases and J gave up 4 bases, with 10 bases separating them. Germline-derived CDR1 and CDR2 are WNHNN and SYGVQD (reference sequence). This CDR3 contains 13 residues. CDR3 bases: TGCGCCAGCAGTGGGGCGGGATCCTATGGCTACACCTTC. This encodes CASSGAGSYGYTF.

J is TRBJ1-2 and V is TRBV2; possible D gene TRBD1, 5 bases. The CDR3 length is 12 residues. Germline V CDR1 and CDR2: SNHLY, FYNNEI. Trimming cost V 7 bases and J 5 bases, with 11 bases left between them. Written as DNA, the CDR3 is TGTGCCAGCAAGGCAGGGAATTATGGCTACACCTTC. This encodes CASKAGNYGYTF.

The CDR3 sequence is CASSPLQGRSSYNEQFF. The CDR3 DNA follows: TGTGCCAGCAGTCCACTACAGGGCAGGAGCTCCTACAATGAGCAGTTCTTC. The gene calls are TRBV6-2 or TRBV6-3 and TRBJ2-1, with D possibly being TRBD1 (6 bases). Germline V CDR1 and CDR2: MNHEY, SVGEGT. V dropped 5 bases and J dropped 0 bases, with 17 bases sitting between them. This CDR3 has 17 residues.

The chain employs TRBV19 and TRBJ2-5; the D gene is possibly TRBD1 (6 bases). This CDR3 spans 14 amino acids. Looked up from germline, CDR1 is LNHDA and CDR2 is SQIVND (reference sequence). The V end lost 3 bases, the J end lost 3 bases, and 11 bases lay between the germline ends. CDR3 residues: CASSIGRGEETQYF. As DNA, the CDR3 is TGTGCCAGTAGTATCGGCAGGGGCGAAGAGACCCAGTACTTC.

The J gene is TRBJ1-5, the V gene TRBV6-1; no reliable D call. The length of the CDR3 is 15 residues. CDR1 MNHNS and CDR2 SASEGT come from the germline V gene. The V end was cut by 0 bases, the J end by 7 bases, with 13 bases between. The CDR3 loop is CASSEARGLGQPQHF. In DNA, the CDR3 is TGTGCCAGCAGTGAAGCGCGGGGTCTGGGCCAGCCCCAGCATTTT.

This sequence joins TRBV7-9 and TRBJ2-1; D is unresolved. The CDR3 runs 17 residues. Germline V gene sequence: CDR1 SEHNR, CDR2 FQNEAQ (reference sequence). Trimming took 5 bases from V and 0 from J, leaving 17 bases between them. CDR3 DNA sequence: TGTGCCAGCAGCACCCCAACTTCTTCAACCTCCTACAATGAGCAGTTCTTC. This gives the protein CASSTPTSSTSYNEQFF.

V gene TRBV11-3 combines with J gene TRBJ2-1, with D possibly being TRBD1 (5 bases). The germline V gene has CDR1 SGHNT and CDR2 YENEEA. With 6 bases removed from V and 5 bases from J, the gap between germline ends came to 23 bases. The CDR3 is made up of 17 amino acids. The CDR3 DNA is TGTGCCAGCAGTCTCAGAAATAGGGGTCCGAAGGACAATGAGCAGTTCTTC. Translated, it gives CASSLRNRGPKDNEQFF.

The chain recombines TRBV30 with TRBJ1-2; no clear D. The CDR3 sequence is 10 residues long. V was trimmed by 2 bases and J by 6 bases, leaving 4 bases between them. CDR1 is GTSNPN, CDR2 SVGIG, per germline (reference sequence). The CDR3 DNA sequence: TGTGCCTGGAGTCTTAATGGCTACACCTTC. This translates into CAWSLNGYTF.

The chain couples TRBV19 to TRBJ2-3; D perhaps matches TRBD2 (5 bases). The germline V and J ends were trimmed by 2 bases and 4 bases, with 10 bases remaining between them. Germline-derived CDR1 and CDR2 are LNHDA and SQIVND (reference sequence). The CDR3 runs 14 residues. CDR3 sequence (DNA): TGTGCCAGTAGTATAAACCGGGGATCAGATACGCAGTATTTT. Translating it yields CASSINRGSDTQYF.

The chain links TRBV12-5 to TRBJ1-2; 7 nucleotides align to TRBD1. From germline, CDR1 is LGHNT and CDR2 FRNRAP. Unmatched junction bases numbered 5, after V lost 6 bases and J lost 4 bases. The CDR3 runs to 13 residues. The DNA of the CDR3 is TGTGCTAGTGGCCGCGGGACAGCCTATGGCTACACCTTC. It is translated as CASGRGTAYGYTF.

CDR3 in amino acids: CASSLRGTNEKLFF. In DNA form, the CDR3 reads TGTGCCAGCAGTCTCCGGGGGACTAATGAAAAACTGTTTTTT. The gene calls are TRBV6-5 and TRBJ1-4; D possibly corresponds to TRBD1 (5 bases). CDR1 and CDR2 (germline): MNHEY, SVGAGI. The V end was cut by 5 bases, the J end by 2 bases, with 9 bases between. This CDR3 contains 14 residues.

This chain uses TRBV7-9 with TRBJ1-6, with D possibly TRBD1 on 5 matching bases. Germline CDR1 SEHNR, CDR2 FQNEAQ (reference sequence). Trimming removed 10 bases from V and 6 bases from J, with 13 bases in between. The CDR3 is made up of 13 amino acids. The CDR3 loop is CATQGVGNSPLHF. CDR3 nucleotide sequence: TGTGCCACCCAAGGGGTAGGTAATTCACCCCTCCACTTT.

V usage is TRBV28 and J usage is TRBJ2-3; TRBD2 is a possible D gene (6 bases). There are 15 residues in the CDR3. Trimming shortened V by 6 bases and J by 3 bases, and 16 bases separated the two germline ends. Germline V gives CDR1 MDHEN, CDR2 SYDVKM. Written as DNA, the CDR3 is TGTGCCAGCAGACTAGCAGGTCCCGTGACAGATACGCAGTATTTT. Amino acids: CASRLAGPVTDTQYF.

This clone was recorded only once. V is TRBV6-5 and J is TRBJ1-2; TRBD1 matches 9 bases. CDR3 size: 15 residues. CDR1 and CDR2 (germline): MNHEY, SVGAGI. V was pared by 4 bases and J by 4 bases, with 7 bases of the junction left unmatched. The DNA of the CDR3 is TGTGCCAGCAGTTCACCGACAGGGGGGATCTATGGCTACACCTTC. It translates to CASSSPTGGIYGYTF.

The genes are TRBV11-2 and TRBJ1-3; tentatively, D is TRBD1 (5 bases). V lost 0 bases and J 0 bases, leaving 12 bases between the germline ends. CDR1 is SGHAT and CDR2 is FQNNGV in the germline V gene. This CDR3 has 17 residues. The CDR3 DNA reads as TGTGCCAGCAGCTTAGATGGGGCACCCAACTCTGGAAACACCATATATTTT. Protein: CASSLDGAPNSGNTIYF.

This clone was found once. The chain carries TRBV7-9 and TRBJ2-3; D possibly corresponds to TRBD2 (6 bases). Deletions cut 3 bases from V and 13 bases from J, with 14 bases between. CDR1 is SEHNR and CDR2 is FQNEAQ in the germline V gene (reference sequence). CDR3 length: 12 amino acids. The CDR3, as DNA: TGTGCCAGCAGCTTCAATCCTAGCGTAAAGTATTTT. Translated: CASSFNPSVKYF.

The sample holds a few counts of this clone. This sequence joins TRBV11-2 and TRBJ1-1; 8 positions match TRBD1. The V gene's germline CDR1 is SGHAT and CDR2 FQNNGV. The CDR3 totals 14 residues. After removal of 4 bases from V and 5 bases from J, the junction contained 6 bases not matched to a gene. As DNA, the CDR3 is TGTGCCAGCAGCTCTCAGGGGGCTGGAACTGAAGCTTTCTTT. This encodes CASSSQGAGTEAFF.

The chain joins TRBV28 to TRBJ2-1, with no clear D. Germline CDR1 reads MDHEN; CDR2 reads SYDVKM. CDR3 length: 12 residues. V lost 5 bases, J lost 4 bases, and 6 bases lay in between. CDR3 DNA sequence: TGTGCCAGCAGTATAAATTACAATGAGCAGTTCTTC. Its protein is CASSINYNEQFF.

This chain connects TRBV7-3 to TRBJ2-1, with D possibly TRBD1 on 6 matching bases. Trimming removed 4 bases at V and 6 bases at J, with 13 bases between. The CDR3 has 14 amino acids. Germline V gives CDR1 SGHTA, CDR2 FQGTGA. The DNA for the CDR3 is TGTGCCAGCAGCTCCCCGCAGGGGCCCAATGAGCAGTTCTTC. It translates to CASSSPQGPNEQFF.

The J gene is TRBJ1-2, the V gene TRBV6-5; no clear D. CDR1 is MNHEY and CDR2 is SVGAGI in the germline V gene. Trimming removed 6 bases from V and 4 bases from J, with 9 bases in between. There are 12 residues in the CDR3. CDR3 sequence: CASSDRVYGYTF. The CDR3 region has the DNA TGTGCCAGCAGCGATAGAGTCTATGGCTACACCTTC.

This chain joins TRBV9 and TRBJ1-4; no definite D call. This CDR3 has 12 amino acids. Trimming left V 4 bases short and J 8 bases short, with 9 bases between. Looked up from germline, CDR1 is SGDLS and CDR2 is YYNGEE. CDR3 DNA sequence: TGTGCCAGCAGCTCGGGAGGGGAAAAACTGTTTTTT. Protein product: CASSSGGEKLFF.